These 7 T cell receptor beta chains were all obtained from the same sample, sequenced in a study of shared clonotypes between healthy human individuals. Measured with immunoSEQ multiplex PCR; TCRdb has only the in-frame clones, and not every one. Of approximately 2.4 million clones in the sample, about 94% were seen once. Sequences were obtained from naive CD4+ T cells sorted from blood. Regarding subset: CD45RA+ positively selected. These receptors originate from a man between 18 and 29 years old in good health.

The gene calls are TRBV29-1 and TRBJ2-2; 8 bases are a match to TRBD1. CDR3 size: 13 residues. V shed 7 bases, J shed 4 bases, and the junction held 5 bases outside the gene matches. Per the germline V gene, CDR1 is SQVTM and CDR2 is ANQGSEA. CDR3 residues: CSAAGTGTGELFF. The CDR3 nucleotides are TGCAGCGCCGCCGGGACAGGCACCGGGGAGCTGTTTTTT.

The chain employs TRBV29-1 and TRBJ2-5; no clear D gene. The germline gives CDR1 SQVTM, CDR2 ANQGSEA. This CDR3 is 14 amino acids long. Trimming removed 1 base at V and 4 bases at J, with 13 bases between. CDR3: CSVEVSGVPETQYF. The CDR3, as DNA: TGCAGCGTTGAAGTGTCGGGCGTTCCAGAGACCCAGTACTTC. Supplemented by reference TRBV29-1 and TRBJ2-5, the full variable domain reads SAVISQKPSRDICQRGTSLTIQCQVDSQVTMMFWYRQQPGQSLTLIATANQGSEATYESGFVIDKFPISRPNLTFSTLTVSNMSPEDSSIYLCSVEVSGVPETQYFGPGTRLLVL.

The chain carries TRBV10-3 and TRBJ2-2, with TRBD2 identical over 8 bases. Germline V gene lookup returns CDR1 ENHRY and CDR2 SYGVKD. The CDR3 is 14 amino acids. Trimming took 4 bases from V and 2 from J; bases not matched to a gene: 0. The CDR3 sequence: CAISVAGNTGELFF. In DNA form, the CDR3 reads TGTGCCATCAGTGTAGCGGGAAACACCGGGGAGCTGTTTTTT.

The chain has TRBV19 and TRBJ2-7; 12 bases agree with TRBD2. Trimming at V came to 3 bases and at J to 2 bases, leaving 2 bases not matched to a gene. Germline V CDR1 and CDR2: LNHDA, SQIVND (reference sequence). This CDR3 region has 15 residues. DNA of the CDR3: TGTGCCAGTAGTATCGCTAGCGGGGGGGCCTACGAGCAGTACTTC. It is translated as CASSIASGGAYEQYF.

The sample holds a few counts of this clone. The chain combines TRBV23-1 with TRBJ1-2; D remains unclear. TRBV23-1 is an open reading frame whose function is uncertain. V lost 6 bases to trimming and J lost 1 base, with 12 bases between them. The CDR3 consists of 14 residues. Here the CDR3 DNA reads TGCGCCAGCAGCCAACCGGCCGTTAACTATGGCTACACCTTC. Its protein is CASSQPAVNYGYTF.

As regards this clone: The same CDR3 arises from other DNA sequences in this sample as well. The chain uses TRBV18 and TRBJ1-5, with D hard to call. In germline, CDR1 is KGHSH, CDR2 LQKENI. The CDR3 sequence is 13 residues long. The V end was cut by 2 bases, the J end by 5 bases, with 7 bases between. In nucleotides, the CDR3 is TGTGCCAGCTCACCAGGATCGGATCAGCCCCAGCATTTT. Translated, it gives CASSPGSDQPQHF.

This clone is a singleton in its sample. The J gene is TRBJ2-1, the V gene TRBV20-1; D ambiguous. This CDR3 is built from 10 residues. Trimming took off 5 bases at V and 8 bases at J, with 7 bases between the two ends. Germline V gene sequence: CDR1 DFQATT, CDR2 SNEGSKA (reference sequence). CDR3 loop: CSAYFHEQFF. The DNA for the CDR3 is TGCAGTGCTTACTTCCATGAGCAGTTCTTC.